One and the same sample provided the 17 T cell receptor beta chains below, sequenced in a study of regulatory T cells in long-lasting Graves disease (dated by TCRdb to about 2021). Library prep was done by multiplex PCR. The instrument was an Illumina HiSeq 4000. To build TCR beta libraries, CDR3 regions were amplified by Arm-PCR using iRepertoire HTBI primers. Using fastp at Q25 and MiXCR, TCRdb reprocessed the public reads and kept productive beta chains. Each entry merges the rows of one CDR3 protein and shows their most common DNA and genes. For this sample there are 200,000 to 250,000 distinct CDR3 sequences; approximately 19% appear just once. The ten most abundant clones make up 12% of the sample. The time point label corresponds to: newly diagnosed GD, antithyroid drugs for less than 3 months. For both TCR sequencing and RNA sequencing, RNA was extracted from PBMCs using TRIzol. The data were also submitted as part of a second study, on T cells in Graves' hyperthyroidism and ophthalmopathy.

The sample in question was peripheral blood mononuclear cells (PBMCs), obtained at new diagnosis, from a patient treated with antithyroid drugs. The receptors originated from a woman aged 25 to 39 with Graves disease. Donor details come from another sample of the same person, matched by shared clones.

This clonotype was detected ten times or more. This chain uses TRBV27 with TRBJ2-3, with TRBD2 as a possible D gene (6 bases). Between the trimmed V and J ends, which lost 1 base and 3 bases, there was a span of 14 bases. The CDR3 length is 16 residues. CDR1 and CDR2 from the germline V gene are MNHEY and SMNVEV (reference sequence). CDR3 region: CASSLFMGGRTDTQYF. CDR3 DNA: TGTGCCAGCAGTTTATTTATGGGGGGAAGAACAGATACGCAGTATTTT.

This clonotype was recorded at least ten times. In nucleotides, the CDR3 is TGTGCTAGTGGTGGGACAGGGGAAGAGACCCAGTACTTC. Amino acids: CASGGTGEETQYF. This chain connects TRBV12-5 to TRBJ2-5; 10 nucleotides line up with TRBD1. J was trimmed by 3 bases and V by 5 bases; bases with no gene match: 0. CDR3 size: 13 residues. Germline assignment: CDR1 LGHNT and CDR2 FRNRAP.

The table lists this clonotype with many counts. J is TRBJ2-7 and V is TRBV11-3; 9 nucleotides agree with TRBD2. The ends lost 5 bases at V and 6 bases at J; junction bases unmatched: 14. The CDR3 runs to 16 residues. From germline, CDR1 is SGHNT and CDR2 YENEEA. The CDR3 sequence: CASSQGLAGEWGEQYF. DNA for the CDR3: TGTGCCAGCAGCCAGGGCTTAGCGGGAGAATGGGGCGAGCAGTACTTC.

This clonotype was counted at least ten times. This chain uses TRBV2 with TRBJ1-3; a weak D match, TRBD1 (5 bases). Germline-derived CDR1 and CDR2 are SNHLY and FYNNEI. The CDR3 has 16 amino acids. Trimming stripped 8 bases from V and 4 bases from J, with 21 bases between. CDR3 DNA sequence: TGTGCCAGCGGCCCTGGATGGAGGGGCATGGGAAACACCATATATTTT. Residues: CASGPGWRGMGNTIYF.

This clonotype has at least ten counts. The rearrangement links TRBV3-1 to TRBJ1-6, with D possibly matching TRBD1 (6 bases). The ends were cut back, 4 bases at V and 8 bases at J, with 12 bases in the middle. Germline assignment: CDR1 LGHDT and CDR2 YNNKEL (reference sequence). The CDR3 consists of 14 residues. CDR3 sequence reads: CASSPGSGDSPLHF. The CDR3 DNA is TGTGCCAGCAGCCCGGGATCAGGGGATTCACCCCTCCACTTT.

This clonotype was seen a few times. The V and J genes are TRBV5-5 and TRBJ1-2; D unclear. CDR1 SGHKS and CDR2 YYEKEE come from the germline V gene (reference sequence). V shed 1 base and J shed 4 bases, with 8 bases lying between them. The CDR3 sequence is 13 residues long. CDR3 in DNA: TGTGCCAGCAGCTTGTCCGAGGGCTATGGCTACACCTTC. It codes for CASSLSEGYGYTF.

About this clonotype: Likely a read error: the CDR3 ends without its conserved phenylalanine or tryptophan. The chain's CDR3 is CASSPGLVGIGGTDTQYS. DNA of the CDR3: TGTGCCTCCTCACCGGGACTAGTTGGAATAGGGGGCACAGATACGCAGTATTCT. The J gene is TRBJ2-3, the V gene TRBV5-4; 8 bases align to TRBD2. The CDR3 totals 18 residues. The V gene end was trimmed by 10 bases and the J gene end by 1 base; junction bases not matched to a gene: 20. CDR1 is SGHNT and CDR2 is YYREEE in the germline V gene (reference sequence).

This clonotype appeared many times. The CDR3 loop reads CASSPNKDRGNQPQHF. CDR3 DNA sequence: TGTGCCAGCTCACCTAACAAAGACAGGGGCAATCAGCCCCAGCATTTT. The chain is built from TRBV18 and TRBJ1-5, with 7 bases fitting TRBD1. The CDR3 is made up of 16 amino acids. The V gene end was trimmed by 3 bases and the J gene end by 2 bases; junction bases not matched to a gene: 7. Germline V gives CDR1 KGHSH, CDR2 LQKENI.

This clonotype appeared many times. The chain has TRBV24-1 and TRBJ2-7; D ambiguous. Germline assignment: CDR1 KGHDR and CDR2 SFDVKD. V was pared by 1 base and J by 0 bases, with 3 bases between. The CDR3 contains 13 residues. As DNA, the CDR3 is TGTGCCACCAGTGATTTAGGCTCCTACGAGCAGTACTTC. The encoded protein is CATSDLGSYEQYF.

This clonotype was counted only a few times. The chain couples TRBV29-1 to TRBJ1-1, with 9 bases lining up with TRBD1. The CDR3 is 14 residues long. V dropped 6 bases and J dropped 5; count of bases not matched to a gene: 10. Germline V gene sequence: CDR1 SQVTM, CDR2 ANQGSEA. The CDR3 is CSVLKQGARTEAFF. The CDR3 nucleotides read TGCAGCGTGCTTAAACAGGGGGCGCGAACTGAAGCTTTCTTT. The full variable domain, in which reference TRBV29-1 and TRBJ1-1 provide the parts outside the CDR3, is SAVISQKPSRDICQRGTSLTIQCQVDSQVTMMFWYRQQPGQSLTLIATANQGSEATYESGFVIDKFPISRPNLTFSTLTVSNMSPEDSSIYLCSVLKQGARTEAFFGQGTRLTVV.

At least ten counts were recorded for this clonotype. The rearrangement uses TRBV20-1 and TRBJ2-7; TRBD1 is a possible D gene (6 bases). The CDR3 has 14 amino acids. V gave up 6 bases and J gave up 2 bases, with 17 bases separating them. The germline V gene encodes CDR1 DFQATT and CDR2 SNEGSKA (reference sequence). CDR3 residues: CSALLTDSPYEQYF. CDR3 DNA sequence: TGCAGTGCGCTACTTACGGACAGCCCCTACGAGCAGTACTTC.

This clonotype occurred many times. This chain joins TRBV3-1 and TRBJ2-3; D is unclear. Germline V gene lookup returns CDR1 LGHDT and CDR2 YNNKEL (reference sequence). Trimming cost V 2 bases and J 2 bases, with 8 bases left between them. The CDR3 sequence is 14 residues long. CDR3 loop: CASSQQAYTDTQYF. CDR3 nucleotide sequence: TGTGCCAGCAGCCAACAAGCCTACACAGATACGCAGTATTTT.

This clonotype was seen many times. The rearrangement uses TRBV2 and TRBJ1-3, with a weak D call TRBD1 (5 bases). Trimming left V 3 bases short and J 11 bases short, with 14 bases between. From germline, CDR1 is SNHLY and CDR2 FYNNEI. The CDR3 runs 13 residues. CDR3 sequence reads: CASSEGPLQSIYF. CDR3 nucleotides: TGTGCCAGCAGTGAGGGGCCTCTTCAGTCCATATATTTT.

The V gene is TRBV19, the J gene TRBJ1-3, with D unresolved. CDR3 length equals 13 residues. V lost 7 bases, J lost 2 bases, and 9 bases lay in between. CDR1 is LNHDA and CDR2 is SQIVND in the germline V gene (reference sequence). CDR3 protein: CASNGVTGNTIYF. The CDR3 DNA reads TGTGCCAGTAACGGAGTCACTGGAAACACCATATATTTT.

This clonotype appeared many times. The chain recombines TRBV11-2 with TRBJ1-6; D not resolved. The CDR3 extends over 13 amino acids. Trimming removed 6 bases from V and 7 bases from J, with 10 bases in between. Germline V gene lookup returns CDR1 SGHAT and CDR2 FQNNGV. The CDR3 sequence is CASSRSLNSPLHF. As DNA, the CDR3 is TGTGCCAGCAGTCGATCCTTGAATTCACCCCTCCACTTT. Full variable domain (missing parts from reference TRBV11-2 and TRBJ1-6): EAGVAQSPRYKIIEKRQSVAFWCNPISGHATLYWYQQILGQGPKLLIQFQNNGVVDDSQLPKDRFSAERLKGVDSTLKIQPAKLEDSAVYLCASSRSLNSPLHFGNGTRLTVT.

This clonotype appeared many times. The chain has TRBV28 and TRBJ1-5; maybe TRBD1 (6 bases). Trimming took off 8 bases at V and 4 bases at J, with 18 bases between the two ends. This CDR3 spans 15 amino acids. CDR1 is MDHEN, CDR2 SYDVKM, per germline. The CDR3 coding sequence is TGTGCCAGCTCGGACCGCCGGGACATAAATCAGCCCCAGCATTTT. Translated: CASSDRRDINQPQHF.

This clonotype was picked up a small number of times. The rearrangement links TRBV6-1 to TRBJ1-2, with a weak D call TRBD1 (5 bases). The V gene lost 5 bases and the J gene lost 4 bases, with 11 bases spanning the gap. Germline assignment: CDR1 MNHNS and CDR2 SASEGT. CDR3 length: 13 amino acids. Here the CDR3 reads CASSTQVSYGYTF. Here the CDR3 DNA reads TGTGCCAGCAGTACACAGGTCAGCTATGGCTACACCTTC.